This entry lists 29 T cell receptor beta chains sequenced from one sample in a study of metastatic and nonmetastatic thyroid tumors. Using MiXCR, TCRdb reanalyzed the PCR reads. The table lists 46,000 or so clones, less than 20% of them singletons. Patients were all untreated before their thyroid surgery. The sequenced material came from blood. The receptors derive from a female donor with papillary thyroid cancer or a benign thyroid nodule (not recorded which). Some clones in this sample may be carry-over from other donors' samples.

The rearrangement links TRBV24-1 to TRBJ2-3; D call uncertain. Germline CDR1 is KGHDR and CDR2 is SFDVKD. V lost 1 base, J lost 0 bases, and 10 bases lay in between. The CDR3 is 16 amino acids. The CDR3 spells CATSDLLCRSTDTQYF. The CDR3 DNA follows: TGTGCCACCAGTGATTTACTGTGTCGGAGCACAGATACGCAGTATTTT.

V usage is TRBV6-2 or TRBV6-3 and J usage is TRBJ2-5; 14 bases map to TRBD2. Germline V CDR1 and CDR2: MNHEY, SVGEGT. J gave up 4 bases and V 7 bases, and 5 bases lay outside the gene matches. There are 15 residues in the CDR3. The CDR3 DNA follows: TGTGCCAGCACCAGAGGACTAGCGGGAGGAGAGACCCAGTACTTC. Amino acid sequence: CASTRGLAGGETQYF.

With regard to this clone: This could be a read error, since a much larger clone is one nucleotide away. The chain has TRBV11-2 and TRBJ1-1; 7 bases map to TRBD1. The V and J ends lost 7 bases and 11 bases, in that order; junction bases with no gene match: 13. The CDR3 is made up of 13 amino acids. Germline V CDR1 and CDR2: SGHAT, FQNNGV. CDR3 sequence: CASIPGDREAAFF. CDR3 DNA: TGTGCCAGCATCCCCGGAGACAGGGAGGCGGCTTTCTTT.

In this sample, this clone turned up many times. The chain couples TRBV6-1 to TRBJ2-5; 14 bases map to TRBD2. The ends lost 5 bases at V and 4 bases at J; junction bases unmatched: 6. The CDR3 loop spans 16 amino acids. From germline, CDR1 is MNHNS and CDR2 SASEGT. Here the CDR3 reads CASSLGLAGAGETQYF. DNA for the CDR3: TGTGCCAGCAGTTTGGGACTAGCGGGGGCGGGAGAGACCCAGTACTTC.

About this clone itself: At one boundary the junction diverges from the germline segment, which might be a read error. The chain couples TRBV6-6 to TRBJ2-7, with 11 bases matching TRBD1. The V gene's germline CDR1 is MNHNY and CDR2 SVGAGI (reference sequence). The CDR3 contains 16 residues. Here the CDR3 DNA reads TGTGCCAGCAGTTACTCGAGGACAGGGGGCCGTTATGAGCATTACTTC. Translated, it gives CASSYSRTGGRYEHYF.

This clone has more than one count but fewer than ten. V and J are TRBV19 and TRBJ1-1; 8 nucleotides line up with TRBD1. Trimming took 6 bases from V and 1 from J; bases not matched to a gene: 7. Germline CDR1 reads LNHDA; CDR2 reads SQIVND (reference sequence). There are 15 residues in the CDR3. The CDR3 here is CASRADRGWNTEAFF. Here the CDR3 DNA reads TGTGCCAGTAGGGCCGACAGGGGTTGGAACACTGAAGCTTTCTTT.

This clone was detected a few times. The chain uses TRBV19 and TRBJ1-2; no clear D gene. Germline V lookup: CDR1 LNHDA, CDR2 SQIVND (reference sequence). The CDR3 runs to 15 residues. Trimming removed 5 bases from V and 5 bases from J, with 18 bases in between. This CDR3 reads CASSLPDRAFYGYTF. Written as DNA, the CDR3 is TGTGCCAGTAGTCTTCCCGACCGAGCTTTTTATGGCTACACCTTC.

By share of the sample, this clone is medium-sized. This chain joins TRBV5-1 and TRBJ1-1; 8 bases line up with TRBD1. The germline V gene encodes CDR1 SGHRS and CDR2 YFSETQ. This CDR3 spans 14 amino acids. After removal of 4 bases from V and 4 bases from J, the junction contained 6 bases not matched to a gene. The CDR3 DNA reads TGCGCCAGCAGCGGACAGGGTGGCGGCACTGAAGCTTTCTTT. Protein: CASSGQGGGTEAFF.

The chain couples TRBV20-1 to TRBJ1-2; TRBD1 might be the D (6 bases). Trimming left V 3 bases short and J 8 bases short, with 22 bases between. The CDR3 consists of 15 residues. Germline V gives CDR1 DFQATT, CDR2 SNEGSKA (reference sequence). CDR3: CSASPIGVRGDGYTF. The CDR3 bases are TGCAGTGCTAGTCCTATTGGGGTGAGGGGGGACGGCTACACCTTC.

V usage is TRBV15 and J usage is TRBJ2-1; no firm D call. Trimming pared 0 bases from V and 3 bases from J, leaving 6 bases between. The CDR3 is made up of 14 amino acids. The germline V gene encodes CDR1 LNHNV and CDR2 YYDKDF (reference sequence). In nucleotides, the CDR3 is TGTGCCACCAGCAGAGATGCTAGCTACAATGAGCAGTTCTTC. Translation gives CATSRDASYNEQFF.

The chain employs TRBV5-1 and TRBJ2-7, with 7 bases identical to TRBD1. Germline V lookup: CDR1 SGHRS, CDR2 YFSETQ. V was clipped by 2 bases and J by 3 bases; unmatched bases: 5. This CDR3 spans 14 amino acids. The CDR3 DNA follows: TGCGCCAGCAGCTTCGGGACAGTCGGCTACGAGCAGTACTTC. Translated: CASSFGTVGYEQYF.

This clone was picked up many times. This rearrangement joins TRBV20-1 to TRBJ2-7; the match to TRBD2 covers 8 bases. Looked up from germline, CDR1 is DFQATT and CDR2 is SNEGSKA (reference sequence). The CDR3 is 14 residues long. J lost 0 bases, V lost 4 bases, and 5 bases had no gene match. The DNA for the CDR3 is TGCAGTGCTACCCCGGGGGGGTTCTCCTACGAGCAGTACTTC. Translated, it gives CSATPGGFSYEQYF.

In its sample, this clone was seen many times. The V and J genes are TRBV18 and TRBJ1-5; no definite D call. Germline V CDR1 and CDR2: KGHSH, LQKENI. Trimming removed 2 bases from V and 2 bases from J, with 4 bases in between. The CDR3 has 13 residues. The CDR3 loop reads CASSPEGNQPQHF. In DNA, the CDR3 is TGTGCCAGCTCACCAGAAGGCAATCAGCCCCAGCATTTT.

This clone appeared many times. This rearrangement joins TRBV7-2 to TRBJ1-4, with a weak D call TRBD1 (5 bases). Trimming took 5 bases from V and 13 from J, leaving 17 bases between them. Germline values: CDR1 SGHTA, CDR2 FQGNSA. This CDR3 spans 13 amino acids. CDR3 region: CASSPGTKDVLFF. CDR3 sequence (DNA): TGTGCCAGCAGCCCCGGGACGAAGGATGTACTGTTTTTT.

The chain links TRBV5-1 to TRBJ1-6; TRBD1 might be the D (6 bases). Germline-derived CDR1 and CDR2 are SGHRS and YFSETQ. The V end lost 7 bases, the J end lost 13 bases, and 18 bases lay between the germline ends. CDR3 size: 13 residues. In DNA form, the CDR3 reads TGCGCCAGCGCCGGGACACCCAAGGACCCCCTCCACTTT. Translating gives CASAGTPKDPLHF.

With regard to this clone: This sequence may be a read error, since a much larger clone differs from it by one base. This CDR3 is also generated by other DNA sequences in the sample. V usage is TRBV20-1 and J usage is TRBJ1-3, with D unresolved. Germline values: CDR1 DFQATT, CDR2 SNEGSKA (reference sequence). The CDR3 is 11 residues long. The V gene lost 3 bases and the J gene lost 4 bases, with 4 bases spanning the gap. In nucleotides, the CDR3 is TGCAGTGCTAGTGGGGGAAACACCATATATTTT. Translated, it gives CSASGGNTIYF.

This clone was detected ten times or more. The chain combines TRBV14 with TRBJ2-1; D gene unclear. V gave up 4 bases and J gave up 8 bases, with 12 bases separating them. CDR3 length: 13 residues. From germline, CDR1 is SGHDN and CDR2 FVKESK. The CDR3 here is CASSPLGADEQFF. CDR3 nucleotide sequence: TGTGCCAGCAGCCCCCTTGGTGCAGATGAGCAGTTCTTC.

This clone has a handful of counts. This may be a read error: a much more frequent sequence differs by one nucleotide. This CDR3 is also generated by other DNA sequences in the sample. J is TRBJ2-5 and V is TRBV2; TRBD1 agrees at 7 bases. V was clipped by 7 bases and J by 7 bases; unmatched bases: 9. The CDR3 is 13 amino acids. Germline CDR1 is SNHLY and CDR2 is FYNNEI. The CDR3 is CASTSGGPGTQYF. The CDR3 DNA is TGTGCCAGCACGTCAGGGGGTCCTGGGACCCAGTACTTC.

This clone was seen many times. This chain uses TRBV2 with TRBJ2-4; 8 bases agree with TRBD2. J was trimmed by 6 bases and V by 6 bases; bases with no gene match: 7. The length of the CDR3 is 14 residues. The V gene's germline CDR1 is SNHLY and CDR2 FYNNEI. The CDR3 protein is CASSEPGGTNIQYF. In nucleotides, the CDR3 is TGTGCCAGCAGCGAGCCGGGAGGGACAAACATTCAGTACTTC.

This clone was recorded many times. The rearrangement links TRBV5-1 to TRBJ1-4, with a possible D match to TRBD1 (6 bases). In germline, CDR1 is SGHRS, CDR2 YFSETQ. Trimming left V 4 bases short and J 5 bases short, with 18 bases between. The length of the CDR3 is 16 residues. The CDR3 sequence: CASSHLGGGPNEKLFF. As DNA, the CDR3 is TGCGCCAGCAGCCATTTGGGAGGGGGACCGAATGAAAAACTGTTTTTT.

This clone was counted ten times or more. The rearrangement uses TRBV6-1 and TRBJ2-7; 8 bases are shared with TRBD1. The CDR3 runs to 16 residues. Germline V gene sequence: CDR1 MNHNS, CDR2 SASEGT. V lost 6 bases to trimming and J lost 2 bases; unmatched junction nucleotides: 12. DNA of the CDR3: TGTGCCAGCAGGCCCTTTCGTGGCAGGGGGCCCTACGAGCAGTACTTC. This translates into CASRPFRGRGPYEQYF.

The table lists this clone with a few counts. The chain links TRBV5-1 to TRBJ2-7, with no clear D. The V end was cut by 0 bases, the J end by 3 bases, with 7 bases between. The germline gives CDR1 SGHRS, CDR2 YFSETQ. The CDR3 contains 13 residues. The CDR3 here is CASSLGPGYEQYF. CDR3 coding DNA: TGCGCCAGCAGCTTGGGACCTGGCTACGAGCAGTACTTC.

This clone is labeled medium-sized (0.01 to 0.1%). The J gene is TRBJ2-7, the V gene TRBV27, with D unresolved. The V gene lost 7 bases and the J gene lost 3 bases, with 19 bases spanning the gap. The CDR3 extends over 15 amino acids. Germline values: CDR1 MNHEY, CDR2 SMNVEV (reference sequence). For the CDR3, the DNA is TGTGCCAGCACCCGAAGCCCCTGCAGACACTACGAGCAGTACTTC. Translating gives CASTRSPCRHYEQYF.

This clone was seen at least ten times. The chain has TRBV10-3 and TRBJ2-7, with 7 bases lining up with TRBD2. Trimming removed 10 bases from V and 3 bases from J; junction bases left unmatched: 9. The CDR3 is 13 residues long. Germline CDR1 is ENHRY and CDR2 is SYGVKD. For the CDR3, the DNA is TGTGCCACCGGGGGGTCAGTAGTCTACGAGCAGTACTTC. This gives the protein CATGGSVVYEQYF.

The table lists this clone with many counts. The identical CDR3 is also encoded by other nucleotide sequences in the sample. The chain is built from TRBV12-3 or TRBV12-4 and TRBJ1-5; possible D gene TRBD1, 5 bases. CDR3 size: 13 residues. Trimming left V 6 bases short and J 7 bases short, with 13 bases between. The CDR3 DNA is TGTGCCAGCAGGAGGACGACAGAGCAGCCCCAGCATTTT. Its protein product is CASRRTTEQPQHF.

This clone was observed at least ten times. V gene TRBV19 combines with J gene TRBJ1-1; unclear D gene. This CDR3 is 14 amino acids long. The V gene's germline CDR1 is LNHDA and CDR2 SQIVND (reference sequence). The V end was cut by 6 bases, the J end by 0 bases, with 11 bases between. The CDR3 DNA is TGTGCCAGTAGACTCGGAGACATGAACACTGAAGCTTTCTTT. Translated: CASRLGDMNTEAFF.

This clone came up once. The chain recombines TRBV5-1 with TRBJ2-2; 8 bases are shared with TRBD2. The V segment lost 2 bases and the J segment 5 bases; nucleotides outside the gene matches: 11. Per the germline V gene, CDR1 is SGHRS and CDR2 is YFSETQ. The CDR3 length is 17 residues. The CDR3 DNA reads as TGCGCCAGCAGCTTAGGGATTAGCGGGAATTCTACCGGGGAGCTGTTTTTT. Encoded protein: CASSLGISGNSTGELFF. Full variable domain (missing parts from reference TRBV5-1 and TRBJ2-2): KAGVTQTPRYLIKTRGQQVTLSCSPISGHRSVSWYQQTPGQGLQFLFEYFSETQRNKGNFPGRFSGRQFSNSRSEMNVSTLELGDSALYLCASSLGISGNSTGELFFGEGSRLTVL.

This clone was found many times. The chain joins TRBV7-3 to TRBJ1-1, with a possible D match to TRBD1 (5 bases). Germline assignment: CDR1 SGHTA and CDR2 FQGTGA. The length of the CDR3 is 14 residues. V lost 9 bases and J 4 bases, leaving 18 bases between the germline ends. This CDR3 reads CARTIAGLITEAFF. CDR3 DNA: TGTGCCAGGACAATTGCGGGGCTGATCACTGAAGCTTTCTTT.

In this sample, this clone turned up many times. V gene TRBV6-2 or TRBV6-3 combines with J gene TRBJ1-1, with D possibly TRBD1 on 6 matching bases. Trimming removed 6 bases at V and 1 base at J, with 9 bases between. Germline V lookup: CDR1 MNHEY, CDR2 SVGEGT. The CDR3 extends over 13 amino acids. The CDR3 nucleotides read TGTGCCAGCAGAAGGGGACAGAACACTGAAGCTTTCTTT. It yields the protein CASRRGQNTEAFF.